This T cell receptor (beta chain) was identified during a study of cytomegalovirus exposure and HLA in healthy donors. As for the study in general: Later, an analysis reported that the approximately 120 validation repertoires had used the same platform as the roughly 720 first-cohort repertoires. General study points: The classifier, whose performance was assessed in both the original and validation cohorts, reportedly diagnosed cytomegalovirus status with high specificity and sensitivity. Within the 100 to 150 validation repertoires, first-cohort TCR clusters tended to co-occur, according to a later analysis. Some TCR beta chains (164 of them) were listed as cytomegalovirus-associated.

As for this clone: The antigen is not known.

Data came from immunoSEQ multiplex PCR; TCRdb stores just in-frame clones and leaves some out. The sample shows over 150,000 clones, approximately 89% of them seen only once. The V end was cut by 0 bases, the J end by 6 bases, with 9 bases between. The CDR3 consists of 13 residues. Germline CDR1 reads MNHEY; CDR2 reads SMNVEV (reference sequence). Sequencing was done on a sample of PBMCs. The rearrangement links TRBV27 to TRBJ2-7; D gene uncertain. The TCR sequence derives from a woman younger than 35 in good health and CMV-seropositive. The CDR3 sequence: CASSLSVGSEQYF. CDR3 nucleotide sequence: TGTGCCAGCAGTTTATCGGTTGGCTCCGAGCAGTACTTC.